These T cell receptor beta chains were read from a single sample in a study of CD8 T cells in ankylosing spondylitis. TCRdb re-derived calls from the 5' RACE reads in MiXCR, one entry per CDR3 protein. Of 750,000 to 850,000 distinct CDR3 sequences detected, roughly 12% appear once; the ten largest clones hold about 0.49%. Sequencing was done on a sample of blood, either unsorted or a sorted T cell fraction (not recorded which). Receptors originate from a male donor with ankylosing spondylitis. CDR3s leave out the opening cysteine and the closing phenylalanine or tryptophan. The D gene is left open where the match is weak.

V,J,D,CDR3
TRBV6-1,TRBJ2-3,TRBD2,ASRSPGGQDTQY
TRBV20-1,TRBJ2-3,TRBD1,SAHYGQGPRDTQY
TRBV4-2,TRBJ2-1,.,ASSQDRSSSYNEQF
TRBV6-2/TRBV6-3,TRBJ2-3,.,ASSSYLNPQY
TRBV20-1,TRBJ2-7,TRBD2,SDPTGPGTSITYEQY
TRBV18,TRBJ2-1,TRBD2,ASSPLREGLGNEQF
TRBV12-3/TRBV12-4,TRBJ1-1,.,ASSSPPASTEAF
TRBV12-3/TRBV12-4,TRBJ2-3,TRBD2,ASSFGREGQGDTQY
TRBV20-1,TRBJ2-5,.,SPKAGATQY
TRBV5-5,TRBJ1-1,.,ASSLAGSNRAEAF
TRBV7-9,TRBJ1-4,.,ASSFLGQGEKLF
TRBV7-2,TRBJ2-1,TRBD1,ASSFDRGAYNEQF
TRBV5-1,TRBJ1-1,.,ASSLKLSTEAF
TRBV7-9,TRBJ2-7,TRBD1,ASSPGQASYEQY
TRBV28,TRBJ2-7,.,ASRAFPNPSYEQY
TRBV29-1,TRBJ2-5,.,SVAPRGVIETQY
TRBV6-2/TRBV6-3,TRBJ2-7,TRBD1,ASSYTGQGGEQY
TRBV20-1,TRBJ2-1,TRBD2,SAYPSGGAGNIDNEQF
TRBV7-9,TRBJ1-6,.,ASSRGSDSYNSPLH
TRBV20-1,TRBJ1-1,.,SATGGLRTEAF
TRBV7-8,TRBJ2-3,.,ASTPTGVTDTQY
TRBV20-1,TRBJ2-7,TRBD2,SSLAGSDEQY
TRBV14,TRBJ2-5,.,ASSQGRRGGETQY
TRBV20-1,TRBJ2-5,.,SARLRDRQETQY
TRBV28,TRBJ1-1,.,ASSSFGDPRTEAF
TRBV20-1,TRBJ2-7,.,SVVAETYEQY
TRBV6-1,TRBJ2-1,TRBD2,ASSARLAGSYNEQF
TRBV20-1,TRBJ2-5,.,SATLGARQETQY
TRBV12-3/TRBV12-4,TRBJ2-1,TRBD2,ASSSKRGGWDEQF
TRBV29-1,TRBJ2-7,TRBD2,SVEALAGATYEQY
TRBV20-1,TRBJ1-1,.,SATRPIPF
TRBV20-1,TRBJ1-1,.,SASRLVDTEAF
TRBV5-1,TRBJ2-7,.,ASSQGPTAYEQY
TRBV6-5,TRBJ2-3,.,ASSSPTKSTDTQY
TRBV10-3,TRBJ1-2,.,AIGRDNFYGYT
TRBV10-3,TRBJ1-2,.,AISDKGWTYGYT
TRBV20-1,TRBJ2-3,TRBD2,SAKGLIKTSPSTDTQY
TRBV15,TRBJ2-1,TRBD2,ATSRDLGLAGFYNEQF
TRBV12-3/TRBV12-4,TRBJ2-7,.,ASSPGEFDVYEQY
TRBV4-3,TRBJ2-7,.,ASSQVSGVQGEQY
TRBV7-2,TRBJ2-7,.,ASSLRQGGYEQY